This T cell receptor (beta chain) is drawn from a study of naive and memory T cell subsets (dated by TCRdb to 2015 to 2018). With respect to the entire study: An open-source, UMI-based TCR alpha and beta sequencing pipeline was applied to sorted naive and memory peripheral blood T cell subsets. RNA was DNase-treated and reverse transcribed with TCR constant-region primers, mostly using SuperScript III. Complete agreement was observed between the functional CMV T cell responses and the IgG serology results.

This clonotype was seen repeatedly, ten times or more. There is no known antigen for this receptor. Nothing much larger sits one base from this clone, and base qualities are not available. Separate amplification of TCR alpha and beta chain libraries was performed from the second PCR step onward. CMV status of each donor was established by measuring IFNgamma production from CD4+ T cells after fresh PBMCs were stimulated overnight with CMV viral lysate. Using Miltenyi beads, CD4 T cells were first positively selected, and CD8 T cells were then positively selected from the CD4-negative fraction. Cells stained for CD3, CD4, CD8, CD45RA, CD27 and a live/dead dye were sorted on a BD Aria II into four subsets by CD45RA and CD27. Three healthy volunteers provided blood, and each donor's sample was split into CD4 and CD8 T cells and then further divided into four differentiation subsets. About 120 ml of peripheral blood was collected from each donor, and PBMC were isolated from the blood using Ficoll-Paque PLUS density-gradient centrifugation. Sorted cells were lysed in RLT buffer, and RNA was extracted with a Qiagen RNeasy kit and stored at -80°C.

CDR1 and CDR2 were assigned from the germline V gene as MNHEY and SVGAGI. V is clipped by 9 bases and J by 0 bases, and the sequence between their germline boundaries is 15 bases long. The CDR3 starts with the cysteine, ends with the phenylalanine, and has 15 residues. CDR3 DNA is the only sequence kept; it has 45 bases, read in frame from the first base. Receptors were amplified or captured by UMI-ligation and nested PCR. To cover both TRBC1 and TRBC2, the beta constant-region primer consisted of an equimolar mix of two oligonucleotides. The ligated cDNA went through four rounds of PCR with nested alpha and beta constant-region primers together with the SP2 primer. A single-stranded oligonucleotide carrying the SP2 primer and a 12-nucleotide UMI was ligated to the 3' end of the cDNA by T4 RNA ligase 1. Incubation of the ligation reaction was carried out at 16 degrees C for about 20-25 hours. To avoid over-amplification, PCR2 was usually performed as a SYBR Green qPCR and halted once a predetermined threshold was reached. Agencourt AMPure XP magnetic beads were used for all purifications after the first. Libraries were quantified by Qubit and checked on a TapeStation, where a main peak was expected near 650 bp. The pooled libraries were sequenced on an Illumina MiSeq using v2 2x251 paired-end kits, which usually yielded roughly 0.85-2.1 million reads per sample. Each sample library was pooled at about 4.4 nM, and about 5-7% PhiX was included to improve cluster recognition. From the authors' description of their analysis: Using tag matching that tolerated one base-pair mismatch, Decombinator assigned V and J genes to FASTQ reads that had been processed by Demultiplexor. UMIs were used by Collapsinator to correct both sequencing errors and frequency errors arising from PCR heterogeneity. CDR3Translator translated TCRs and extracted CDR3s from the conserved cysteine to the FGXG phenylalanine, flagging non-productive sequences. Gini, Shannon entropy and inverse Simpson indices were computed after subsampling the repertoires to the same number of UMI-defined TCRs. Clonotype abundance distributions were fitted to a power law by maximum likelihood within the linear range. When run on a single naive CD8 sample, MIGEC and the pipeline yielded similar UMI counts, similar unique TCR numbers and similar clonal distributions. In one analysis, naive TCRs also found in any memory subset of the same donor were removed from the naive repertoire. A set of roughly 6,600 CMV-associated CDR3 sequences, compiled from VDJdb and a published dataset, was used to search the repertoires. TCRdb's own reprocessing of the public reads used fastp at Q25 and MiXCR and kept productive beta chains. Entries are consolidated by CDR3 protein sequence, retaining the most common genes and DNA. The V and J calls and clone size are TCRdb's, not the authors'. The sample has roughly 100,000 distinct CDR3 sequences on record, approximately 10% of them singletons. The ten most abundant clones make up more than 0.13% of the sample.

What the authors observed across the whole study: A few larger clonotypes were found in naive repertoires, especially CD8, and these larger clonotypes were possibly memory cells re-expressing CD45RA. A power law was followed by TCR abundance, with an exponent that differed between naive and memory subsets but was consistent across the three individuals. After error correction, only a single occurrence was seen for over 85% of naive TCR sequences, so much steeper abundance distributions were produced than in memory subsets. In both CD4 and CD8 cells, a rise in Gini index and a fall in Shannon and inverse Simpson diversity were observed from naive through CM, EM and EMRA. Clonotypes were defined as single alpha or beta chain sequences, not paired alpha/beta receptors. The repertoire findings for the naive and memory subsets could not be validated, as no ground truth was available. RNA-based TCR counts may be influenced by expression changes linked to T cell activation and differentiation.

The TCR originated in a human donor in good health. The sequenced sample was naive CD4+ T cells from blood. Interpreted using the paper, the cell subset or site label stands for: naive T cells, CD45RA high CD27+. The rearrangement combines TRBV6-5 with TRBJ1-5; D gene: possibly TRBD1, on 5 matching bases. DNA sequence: TGTGCCAGTCGGGGCAGACAGTATAGCAATCAGCCCCAGCATTTT. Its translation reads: CASRGRQYSNQPQHF.